A selection of T cell receptor beta chains follows, all from one sample in a study of cytomegalovirus exposure and HLA in healthy donors. Clones were sequenced by immunoSEQ multiplex PCR, and TCRdb holds only the in-frame ones, with some missing. This repertoire shows tens of thousands of clones, roughly four fifths found once; its top ten account for 1.5% to 2%. Sequencing was performed on PBMCs. These receptors were collected from a woman in her twenties or thirties in good health and CMV-seronegative. The CDR3 runs from the conserved cysteine through the conserved F or W.

v_call: TRBV12-5
j_call: TRBJ2-1
cdr3_aa: CASGLTTSYNEQFF

v_call: TRBV6-5
j_call: TRBJ2-2
cdr3_aa: CASSASSWTGELFF

v_call: TRBV28
j_call: TRBJ2-1
cdr3_aa: CASSFSGRALNEQFF

v_call: TRBV28
j_call: TRBJ1-2
cdr3_aa: CASSEGQGMNYGYTF

v_call: TRBV28
j_call: TRBJ2-2
cdr3_aa: CASRPLLDLAGINTGELFF

v_call: TRBV27
j_call: TRBJ2-1
cdr3_aa: CASSILTSGRVNEQFF

v_call: TRBV19
j_call: TRBJ2-2
cdr3_aa: CASSIGRSGELFF

v_call: TRBV5-4
j_call: TRBJ1-1
cdr3_aa: CASSLGGGRRVDTEAFF

v_call: TRBV30
j_call: TRBJ2-2
cdr3_aa: CAWTPLRAGELFF

v_call: TRBV6-1
j_call: TRBJ2-2
cdr3_aa: CAARPSRQGTGELFF

v_call: TRBV19
j_call: TRBJ2-1
cdr3_aa: CASSNDPGYNEQFF

v_call: TRBV28
j_call: TRBJ2-1
cdr3_aa: CASSSPPGTGIMNEQFF

v_call: TRBV7-9
j_call: TRBJ1-1
cdr3_aa: CSSSGGQGANTEAFF

v_call: TRBV18
j_call: TRBJ1-5
cdr3_aa: CASSPGTGRDQPQHF

v_call: TRBV9
j_call: TRBJ2-1
cdr3_aa: CASSGGLAVNEQFF

v_call: TRBV30
j_call: TRBJ1-6
cdr3_aa: CAWSTQVARSPLHF

v_call: TRBV5-6
j_call: TRBJ2-1
cdr3_aa: CASSYTGSYNEQFF

v_call: TRBV6-5
j_call: TRBJ1-5
cdr3_aa: CATGGGNQPQHF

v_call: TRBV19
j_call: TRBJ1-5
cdr3_aa: CASKWSGTGGGQPQHF

v_call: TRBV7-3
j_call: TRBJ1-2
cdr3_aa: CASSLDRDGGYTF

v_call: TRBV14
j_call: TRBJ2-1
cdr3_aa: CASSQDRGSYNEQFF

v_call: TRBV11-2
j_call: TRBJ2-1
cdr3_aa: CASSLGTGSDFSYNEQFF

v_call: TRBV11-2
j_call: TRBJ2-1
cdr3_aa: CASSLSYPRGYNEQFF

v_call: TRBV6-1
j_call: TRBJ2-3
cdr3_aa: CASTKLAGPTDTQYF

v_call: TRBV2
j_call: TRBJ1-1
cdr3_aa: CASSEAFMYVLSNTEAFF

v_call: TRBV19
j_call: TRBJ1-1
cdr3_aa: CASSIGLRGRTEAFF

v_call: TRBV5-1
j_call: TRBJ2-1
cdr3_aa: CASSLSWGASGSPNEQFF

v_call: TRBV4-2
j_call: TRBJ1-5
cdr3_aa: CASSQVRTGRAQPQHF

v_call: TRBV11-2
j_call: TRBJ2-1
cdr3_aa: CASSLGLVNEQFF

v_call: TRBV28
j_call: TRBJ1-2
cdr3_aa: CASSTAGRTLGGYTF

v_call: TRBV7-8
j_call: TRBJ2-2
cdr3_aa: CASRDHRGPNTGELFF

v_call: TRBV5-1
j_call: TRBJ2-1
cdr3_aa: CASSVLGAEEQFF

v_call: TRBV14
j_call: TRBJ2-5
cdr3_aa: CASSPRTGVHQETQYF

v_call: TRBV28
j_call: TRBJ1-1
cdr3_aa: CASIDAGTGNTEAFF

v_call: TRBV7-6
j_call: TRBJ2-7
cdr3_aa: CASSLAGSQSYEQYF

v_call: TRBV19
j_call: TRBJ1-5
cdr3_aa: CASSILRGNQPQHF

v_call: TRBV7-9
j_call: TRBJ2-1
cdr3_aa: CASSPLRGFEQFF

v_call: TRBV6-5
j_call: TRBJ1-5
cdr3_aa: CASSYHGQPGQPQHF

v_call: TRBV5-1
j_call: TRBJ1-4
cdr3_aa: CASSLEIRGPGEKLFF

v_call: TRBV28
j_call: TRBJ2-7
cdr3_aa: CASGGGSYEQYF

v_call: TRBV27
j_call: TRBJ2-7
cdr3_aa: CASSLQKGAGNFYEQYF

v_call: TRBV11-2
j_call: TRBJ2-3
cdr3_aa: CASSSLLGAATDTQYF

v_call: TRBV5-6
j_call: TRBJ2-7
cdr3_aa: CASSSSRTGFHEQYF

v_call: TRBV28
j_call: TRBJ2-1
cdr3_aa: CASSPPRLGYNEQFF

v_call: TRBV14
j_call: TRBJ1-2
cdr3_aa: CASSLDRGGGYTF

v_call: TRBV7-7
j_call: TRBJ2-1
cdr3_aa: CASSLARQNEQFF

v_call: TRBV19
j_call: TRBJ1-2
cdr3_aa: CASIAAGSYGYTF

v_call: TRBV30
j_call: TRBJ2-3
cdr3_aa: CAWSLGLAGVTDTQYF

v_call: TRBV2
j_call: TRBJ2-3
cdr3_aa: CASAWTSGRSDTQYF

v_call: TRBV5-1
j_call: TRBJ2-7
cdr3_aa: CASSYGLAGGLGEQYF

v_call: TRBV7-8
j_call: TRBJ1-3
cdr3_aa: CASSSGGHSGNTIYF

v_call: TRBV7-9
j_call: TRBJ1-4
cdr3_aa: CASSSPAPGLTNEKLFF

v_call: TRBV5-1
j_call: TRBJ2-2
cdr3_aa: CASSSTDRFTGELFF

v_call: TRBV5-4
j_call: TRBJ2-3
cdr3_aa: CASSLGSGRGADTQYF

v_call: TRBV5-1
j_call: TRBJ2-1
cdr3_aa: CASSLDPGSFYNEQFF